This paragraph covers one T cell receptor (beta chain) sequence. Antigen unknown. The sample belongs to a study of T cell repertoires in cytomegalovirus infection. Study results and limitations: Public TCR beta family frequency separated CMV-and-HLA carriers, including in an independent cohort. The study found HLA-C-restricted CMV-specific TCR beta clonotypes dominating the ex vivo response.

Using its own MiXCR run on the reads, TCRdb lists one record per CDR3 protein. The table includes about 700,000 distinct CDR3 sequences, approximately 33% detected once. This CDR3 spans 11 amino acids. The germline V gene has CDR1 MNHGY and CDR2 SAAAGT. V lost 6 bases and J lost 6, with 8 bases in between. The TCR originated in a human donor in good health (CMV status not recorded). Some clones in this sample may be carry-over from other donors' samples. The sample here was cultured PBMCs, taken from culture after CMV antigen stimulation. The V and J genes are TRBV6-8 and TRBJ2-5; no clear D gene. The CDR3 sequence is CASRREKTQYF. The CDR3, as DNA: TGTGCCAGCAGGCGTGAGAAGACCCAGTACTTC.